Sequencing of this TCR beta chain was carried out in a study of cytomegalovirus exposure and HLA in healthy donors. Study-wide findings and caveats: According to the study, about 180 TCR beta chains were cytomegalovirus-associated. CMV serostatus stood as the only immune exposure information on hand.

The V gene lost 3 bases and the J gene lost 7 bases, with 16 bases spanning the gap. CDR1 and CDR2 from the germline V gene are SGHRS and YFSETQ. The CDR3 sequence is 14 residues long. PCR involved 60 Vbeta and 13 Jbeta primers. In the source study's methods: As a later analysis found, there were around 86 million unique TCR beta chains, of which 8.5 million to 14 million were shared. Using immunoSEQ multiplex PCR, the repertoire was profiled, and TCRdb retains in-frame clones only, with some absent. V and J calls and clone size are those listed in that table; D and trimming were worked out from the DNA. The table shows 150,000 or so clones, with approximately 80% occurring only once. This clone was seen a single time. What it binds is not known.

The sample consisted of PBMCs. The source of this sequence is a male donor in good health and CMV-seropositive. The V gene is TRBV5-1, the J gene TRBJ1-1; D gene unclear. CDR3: CASSSFGGEVEAFF. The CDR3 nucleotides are TGCGCCAGCAGCTCGTTCGGAGGTGAAGTTGAAGCTTTCTTT. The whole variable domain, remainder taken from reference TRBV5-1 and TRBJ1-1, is KAGVTQTPRYLIKTRGQQVTLSCSPISGHRSVSWYQQTPGQGLQFLFEYFSETQRNKGNFPGRFSGRQFSNSRSEMNVSTLELGDSALYLCASSSFGGEVEAFFGQGTRLTVV.